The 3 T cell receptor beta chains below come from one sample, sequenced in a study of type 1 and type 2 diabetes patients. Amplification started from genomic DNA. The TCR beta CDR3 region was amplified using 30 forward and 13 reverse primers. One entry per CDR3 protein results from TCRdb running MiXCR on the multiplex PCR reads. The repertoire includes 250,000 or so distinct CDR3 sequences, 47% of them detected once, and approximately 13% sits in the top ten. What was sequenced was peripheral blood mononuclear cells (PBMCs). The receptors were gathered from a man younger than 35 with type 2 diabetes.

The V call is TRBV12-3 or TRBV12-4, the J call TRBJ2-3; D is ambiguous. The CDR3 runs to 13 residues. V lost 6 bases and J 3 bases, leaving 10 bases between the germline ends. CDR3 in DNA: TGTGCCAGCAGCAGGAAGCAGACAGATACGCAGTATTTT. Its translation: CASSRKQTDTQYF.

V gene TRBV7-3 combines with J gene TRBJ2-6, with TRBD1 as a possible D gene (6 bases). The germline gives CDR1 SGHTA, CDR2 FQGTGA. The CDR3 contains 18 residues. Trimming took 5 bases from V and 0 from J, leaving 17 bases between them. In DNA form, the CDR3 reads TGTGCCAGCAGCCCAGGGGCAGGGAGAGACTCTGGGGCCAACGTCCTGACTTTC. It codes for CASSPGAGRDSGANVLTF.

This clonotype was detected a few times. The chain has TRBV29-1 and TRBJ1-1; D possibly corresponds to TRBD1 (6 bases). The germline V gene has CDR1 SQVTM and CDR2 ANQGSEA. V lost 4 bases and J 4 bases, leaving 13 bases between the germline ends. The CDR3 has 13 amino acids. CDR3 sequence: CSVAAGGATEAFF. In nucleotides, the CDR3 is TGCAGCGTTGCAGCTGGGGGGGCCACTGAAGCTTTCTTT.